This T cell receptor beta chain was captured in a study of T cells in localized non-small cell lung cancer. A word on this clone: Its cognate antigen is unknown.

Produced via immunoSEQ multiplex PCR; TCRdb's table is partial and in-frame only. The sample includes tens of thousands of clones, 70% to 90% of them seen just once. Germline V gene sequence: CDR1 SGHDT, CDR2 YYEEEE. The CDR3 is 12 residues long. The ends were cut back, 4 bases at V and 2 bases at J, with 5 bases in the middle. Study observations and caveats: Greater blood T cell density accompanied longer overall survival. Sequence data derive from only one tumor region, so heterogeneity remains possible.

The sample here was PBMCs, taken before any cancer treatment. The chain carries TRBV5-6 and TRBJ2-3; no definite D call. The TCR sequence derives from a man aged 40 to 69 with stage II lung adenocarcinoma. CDR3 coding DNA: TGTGCCAGCAGCCAACTCACAGATACGCAGTATTTT. This encodes CASSQLTDTQYF.